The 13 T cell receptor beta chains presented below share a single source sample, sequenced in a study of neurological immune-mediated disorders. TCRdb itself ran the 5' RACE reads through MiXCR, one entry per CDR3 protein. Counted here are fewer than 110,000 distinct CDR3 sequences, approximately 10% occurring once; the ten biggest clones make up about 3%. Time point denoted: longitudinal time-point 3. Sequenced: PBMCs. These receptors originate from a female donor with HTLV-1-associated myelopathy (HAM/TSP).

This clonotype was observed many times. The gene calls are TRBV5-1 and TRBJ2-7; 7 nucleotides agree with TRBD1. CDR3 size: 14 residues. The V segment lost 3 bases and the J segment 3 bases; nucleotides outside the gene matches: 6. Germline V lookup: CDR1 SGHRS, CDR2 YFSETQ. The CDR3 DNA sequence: TGCGCCAGCAGCTCCGGGACAGTTCTCTACGAGCAGTACTTC. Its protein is CASSSGTVLYEQYF.

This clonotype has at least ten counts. CDR3 coding DNA: TGCGCCAGCAGCTTAACGGGAGCCTCGTACGAGAGCACGCAGTATTTT. It encodes CASSLTGASYESTQYF. The rearrangement uses TRBV5-1 and TRBJ2-3, with D possibly TRBD2 on 6 matching bases. The CDR3 is 16 amino acids. V dropped 2 bases and J dropped 9 bases, with 22 bases sitting between them. CDR1 is SGHRS, CDR2 YFSETQ, per germline. Together with reference TRBV5-1 and TRBJ2-3, the CDR3 gives the full variable domain: KAGVTQTPRYLIKTRGQQVTLSCSPISGHRSVSWYQQTPGQGLQFLFEYFSETQRNKGNFPGRFSGRQFSNSRSEMNVSTLELGDSALYLCASSLTGASYESTQYFGPGTRLTVL.

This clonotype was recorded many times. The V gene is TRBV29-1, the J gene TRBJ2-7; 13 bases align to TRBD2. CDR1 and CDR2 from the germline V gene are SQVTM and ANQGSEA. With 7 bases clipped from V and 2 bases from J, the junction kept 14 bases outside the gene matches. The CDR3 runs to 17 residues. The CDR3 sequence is CSADTSTSGGATYEQYF. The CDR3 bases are TGCAGCGCCGATACCTCTACTAGCGGGGGGGCTACCTACGAGCAGTACTTC.

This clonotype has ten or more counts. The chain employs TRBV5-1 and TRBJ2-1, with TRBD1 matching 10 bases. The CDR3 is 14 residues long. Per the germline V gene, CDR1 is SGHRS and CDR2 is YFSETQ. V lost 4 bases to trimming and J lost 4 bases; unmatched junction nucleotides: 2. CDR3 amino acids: CASSPGQGYNEQFF. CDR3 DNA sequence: TGCGCCAGCAGCCCGGGACAGGGGTACAATGAGCAGTTCTTC.

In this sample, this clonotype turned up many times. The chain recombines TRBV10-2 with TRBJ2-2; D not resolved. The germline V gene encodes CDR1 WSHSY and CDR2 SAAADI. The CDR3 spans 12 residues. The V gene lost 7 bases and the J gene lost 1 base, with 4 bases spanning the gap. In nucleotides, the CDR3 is TGCGCCAGCATCGGGAACACCGGGGAGCTGTTTTTT. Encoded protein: CASIGNTGELFF.

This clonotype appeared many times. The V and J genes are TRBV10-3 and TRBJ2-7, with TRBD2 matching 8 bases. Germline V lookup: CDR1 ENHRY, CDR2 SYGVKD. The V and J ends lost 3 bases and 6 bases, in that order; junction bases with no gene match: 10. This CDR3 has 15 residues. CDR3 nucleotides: TGTGCCATCAGTGAAGTTTCTCGGGGGGGCAGCGAGCAGTACTTC. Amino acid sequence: CAISEVSRGGSEQYF.

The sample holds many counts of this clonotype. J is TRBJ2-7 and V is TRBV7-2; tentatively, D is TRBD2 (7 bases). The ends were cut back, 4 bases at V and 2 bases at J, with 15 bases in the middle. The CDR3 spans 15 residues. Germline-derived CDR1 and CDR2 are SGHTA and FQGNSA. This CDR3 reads CASSSVGGGTYEQYF. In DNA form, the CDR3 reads TGTGCCAGCAGCTCAGTGGGGGGGGGCACCTACGAGCAGTACTTC.

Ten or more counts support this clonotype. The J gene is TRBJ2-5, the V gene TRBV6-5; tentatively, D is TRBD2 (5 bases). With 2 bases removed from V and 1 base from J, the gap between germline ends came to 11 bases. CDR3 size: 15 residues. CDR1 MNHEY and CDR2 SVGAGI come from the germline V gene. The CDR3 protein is CASSYVSGVQETQYF. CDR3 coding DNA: TGTGCCAGCAGTTACGTAAGCGGAGTCCAAGAGACCCAGTACTTC.

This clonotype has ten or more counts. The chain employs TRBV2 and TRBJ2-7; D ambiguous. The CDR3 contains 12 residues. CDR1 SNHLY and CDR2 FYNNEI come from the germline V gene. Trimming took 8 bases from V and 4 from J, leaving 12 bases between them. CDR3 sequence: CASAPEWYEQYF. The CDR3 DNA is TGTGCCAGCGCTCCGGAATGGTACGAGCAGTACTTC. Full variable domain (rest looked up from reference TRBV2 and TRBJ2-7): EPEVTQTPSHQVTQMGQEVILRCVPISNHLYFYWYRQILGQKVEFLVSFYNNEISEKSEIFDDQFSVERPDGSNFTLKIRSTKLEDSAMYFCASAPEWYEQYFGPGTRLTVT.

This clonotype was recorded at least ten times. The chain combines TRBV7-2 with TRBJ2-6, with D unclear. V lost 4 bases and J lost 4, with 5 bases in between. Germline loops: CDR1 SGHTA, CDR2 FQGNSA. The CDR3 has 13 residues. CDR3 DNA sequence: TGTGCCAGCAGCTCACGGGGGGCCAACGTCCTGACTTTC. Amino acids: CASSSRGANVLTF.

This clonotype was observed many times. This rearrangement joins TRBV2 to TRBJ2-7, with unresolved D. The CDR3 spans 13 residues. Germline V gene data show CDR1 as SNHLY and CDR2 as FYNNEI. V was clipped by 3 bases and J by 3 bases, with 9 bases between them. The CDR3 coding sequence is TGTGCCAGCAGTGATGGGTTATACTACGAGCAGTACTTC. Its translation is CASSDGLYYEQYF.

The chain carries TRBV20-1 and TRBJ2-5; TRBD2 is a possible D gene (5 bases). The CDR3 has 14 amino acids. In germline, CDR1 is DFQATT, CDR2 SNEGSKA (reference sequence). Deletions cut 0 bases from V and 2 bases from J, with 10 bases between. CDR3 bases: TGCAGTGCTAGAGATGTCGGGGAACAAGAGACCCAGTACTTC. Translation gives CSARDVGEQETQYF.

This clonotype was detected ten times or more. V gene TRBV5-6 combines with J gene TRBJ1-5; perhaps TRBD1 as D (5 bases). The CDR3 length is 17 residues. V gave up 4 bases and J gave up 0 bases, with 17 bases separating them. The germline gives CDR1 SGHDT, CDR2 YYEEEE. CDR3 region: CASSLWGGAFSNQPQHF. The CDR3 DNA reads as TGTGCCAGCAGCCTCTGGGGAGGGGCCTTTAGCAATCAGCCCCAGCATTTT.